A single sample gave rise to the 30 T cell receptor beta chains below, sequenced in a study of CXCR3-negative and CXCR3-positive naive CD8 T cells. Findings and limits, study-wide: TRB CDR3 hydrophobicity was greater in CXCR3-positive naive cells than in CXCR3-negative naive cells.

5' RACE that incorporated UMI labels was used to prepare the TRB cDNA libraries. TCRdb re-called the 5' RACE reads; one entry per CDR3 protein, DNA not given. The table counts 150,000 to 170,000 distinct CDR3 sequences; about 0.48% lies in the top ten. Antigens for these TCRs are unknown. Specimen: naive CXCR3+ CD8+ T cells from blood. Subset: CD45RO-CCR7+CD27+CD95- naive CD8+ T cells expressing CXCR3 (TNR3+). The origin of the receptors is a human donor in good health. Some clones in this sample may be carry-over from other donors' samples.

This chain joins TRBV9 and TRBJ1-1; TCRdb's D call of TRBD1 is untestable without DNA. This CDR3 region has 15 residues. CDR1 is SGDLS, CDR2 YYNGEE, per germline. This CDR3 reads CASSPSGTGGTEAFF.

The chain carries TRBV11-2 and TRBJ2-5; TCRdb outputs TRBD2, but without DNA this stays unchecked. The germline CDR1 and CDR2 sequences are SGHAT and FQNNGV. The length of the CDR3 is 14 residues. Here the CDR3 reads CASSLGQGGETQYF.

The chain employs TRBV7-9 and TRBJ2-1; TCRdb outputs TRBD2, but without DNA this stays unchecked. The length of the CDR3 is 16 residues. Germline V CDR1 and CDR2: SEHNR, FQNEAQ (reference sequence). CDR3: CASSSGLAPGVNEQFF. The full variable domain, with the rest looked up from reference TRBV7-9 and TRBJ2-1, is DTGVSQNPRHKITKRGQNVTFRCDPISEHNRLYWYRQTLGQGPEFLTYFQNEAQLEKSRLLSDRFSAERPKGSFSTLEIQRTEQGDSAMYLCASSSGLAPGVNEQFFGPGTRLTVL.

The rearrangement links TRBV28 to TRBJ2-1. CDR1 and CDR2 (germline): MDHEN, SYDVKM. The CDR3 length is 13 residues. The CDR3 protein is CASRHTSYNEQFF.

The chain carries TRBV19 and TRBJ2-7; TCRdb returns TRBD1, unconfirmable since there is no DNA. Germline CDR1 LNHDA, CDR2 SQIVND (reference sequence). The CDR3 runs 14 residues. CDR3 in amino acids: CASSSRTAPYEQYF. Full variable domain (rest looked up from reference TRBV19 and TRBJ2-7): DGGITQSPKYLFRKEGQNVTLSCEQNLNHDAMYWYRQDPGQGLRLIYYSQIVNDFQKGDIAEGYSVSREKKESFPLTVTSAQKNPTAFYLCASSSRTAPYEQYFGPGTRLTVT.

V gene TRBV5-6 combines with J gene TRBJ2-5; the TRBD2 assignment by TCRdb is unverifiable without DNA. Germline CDR1 reads SGHDT; CDR2 reads YYEEEE. The CDR3 covers 15 residues. CDR3 loop: CASSLRGSLGETQYF.

V is TRBV7-9 and J is TRBJ2-7; the D call from TCRdb, TRBD1, cannot be confirmed without DNA. The V gene's germline CDR1 is SEHNR and CDR2 FQNEAQ (reference sequence). This CDR3 is 19 amino acids long. CDR3 in amino acids: CASSSTEHGQGRHPYEQYF.

This chain connects TRBV7-8 to TRBJ2-1; TCRdb proposes TRBD2, but this gene call is untestable without DNA. The CDR3 totals 16 residues. Germline CDR1 is SGHVS and CDR2 is FQNEAQ. CDR3 loop: CASSSTGTSVIDEQFF.

The CDR3: CASSNRRTGSYEQYF. This sequence joins TRBV21-1 and TRBJ2-7; TCRdb outputs TRBD1, but without DNA this stays unchecked. TRBV21-1 is a pseudogene segment. This CDR3 region has 15 residues.

The chain employs TRBV6-5 and TRBJ2-5. The CDR3 runs 13 residues. Germline V gene lookup returns CDR1 MNHEY and CDR2 SVGAGI. The CDR3 here is CASSYRAGETQYF.

The chain recombines TRBV11-2 with TRBJ2-2; TCRdb reports TRBD1, a call that lacks DNA to check it against. This CDR3 region has 15 residues. Germline values: CDR1 SGHAT, CDR2 FQNNGV. The chain's CDR3 is CASLKQGAGTGELFF.

J is TRBJ2-5 and V is TRBV4-3; TCRdb outputs TRBD1, but without DNA this stays unchecked. Per germline, CDR1 LGHNA and CDR2 YSLEER. The CDR3 covers 15 residues. This chain's CDR3 is CASSQSLGTGETQYF.

This chain joins TRBV20-1 and TRBJ1-2; TCRdb selects TRBD1, and the lack of DNA leaves this call unchecked. This CDR3 spans 16 amino acids. CDR1 is DFQATT and CDR2 is SNEGSKA in the germline V gene (reference sequence). This CDR3 is CSAHNPSGAPNYGYTF.

This chain uses TRBV21-1 with TRBJ2-7; TCRdb outputs TRBD1, but without DNA this stays unchecked. TRBV21-1 is given as a pseudogene. The CDR3 runs to 14 residues. The CDR3 reads CASSKGDRLYEQYF.

The V call is TRBV20-1, the J call TRBJ1-5. The CDR3 spans 17 residues. Germline V gene sequence: CDR1 DFQATT, CDR2 SNEGSKA (reference sequence). The CDR3 here is CSATNGGLLRANQPQHF.

V and J are TRBV5-1 and TRBJ1-2. The CDR3 has 18 residues. Per germline, CDR1 SGHRS and CDR2 YFSETQ. The CDR3 reads CASSLEASSERGGYGYTF.

This sequence joins TRBV12-3 or TRBV12-4 and TRBJ2-2; TCRdb's assignment of TRBD1 cannot be checked, as there is no DNA. CDR3 size: 15 residues. CDR3: CASSLEGQNTGELFF.

The V gene is TRBV7-6, the J gene TRBJ1-6. The germline V gene has CDR1 SGHVS and CDR2 FNYEAQ. CDR3 length: 15 amino acids. The CDR3 sequence: CASSFPISYNSPLHF.

The J gene is TRBJ2-7, the V gene TRBV7-9; TCRdb designates TRBD2, a call that cannot be tested without DNA. Germline V gene lookup returns CDR1 SEHNR and CDR2 FQNEAQ (reference sequence). The CDR3 sequence is 14 residues long. CDR3 in amino acids: CASSSGLAAREQYF.

The chain couples TRBV11-2 to TRBJ2-2; TCRdb's assignment of TRBD1 cannot be checked, as there is no DNA. The CDR3 loop spans 16 amino acids. Germline lookup yields CDR1 SGHAT and CDR2 FQNNGV. The CDR3 sequence is CASSYRTLANTGELFF. The full variable domain, its missing parts supplied by reference TRBV11-2 and TRBJ2-2, is EAGVAQSPRYKIIEKRQSVAFWCNPISGHATLYWYQQILGQGPKLLIQFQNNGVVDDSQLPKDRFSAERLKGVDSTLKIQPAKLEDSAVYLCASSYRTLANTGELFFGEGSRLTVL.

The chain couples TRBV7-2 to TRBJ1-1. Germline V gives CDR1 SGHTA, CDR2 FQGNSA. The CDR3 runs 14 residues. The CDR3: CASSLVLGSDEAFF.

The chain links TRBV13 to TRBJ1-6. Per germline, CDR1 PRHDT and CDR2 FYEKMQ (reference sequence). The CDR3 is 13 residues long. CDR3 in amino acids: CASGTVNNSPLHF. The whole variable domain, filled in from reference TRBV13 and TRBJ1-6, reads AAGVIQSPRHLIKEKRETATLKCYPIPRHDTVYWYQQGPGQDPQFLISFYEKMQSDKGSIPDRFSAQQFSDYHSELNMSSLELGDSALYFCASGTVNNSPLHFGNGTRLTVT.

J is TRBJ2-1 and V is TRBV12-3 or TRBV12-4. This CDR3 has 13 residues. CDR3 loop: CASSLGRYNEQFF.

CDR3: CASRDRGPSNSGANVLTF. The chain carries TRBV12-3 or TRBV12-4 and TRBJ2-6; TCRdb gives TRBD1 as the D gene, but with no DNA this cannot be confirmed. This CDR3 is 18 amino acids long.

This chain uses TRBV5-1 with TRBJ2-1. Germline-derived CDR1 and CDR2 are SGHRS and YFSETQ. This CDR3 is 15 amino acids long. CDR3 region: CASSLVGGHYNEQFF.

The chain is built from TRBV29-1 and TRBJ2-1. Germline lookup yields CDR1 SQVTM and CDR2 ANQGSEA. This CDR3 region has 14 residues. The CDR3 spells CSVVEGRSYNEQFF.

CDR3 region: CSVERGSYNEQFF. This chain connects TRBV29-1 to TRBJ2-1; TCRdb proposes TRBD2, but this gene call is untestable without DNA. The CDR3 sequence is 13 residues long. Germline V gene sequence: CDR1 SQVTM, CDR2 ANQGSEA.

The V and J genes are TRBV29-1 and TRBJ2-7. The germline CDR1 and CDR2 sequences are SQVTM and ANQGSEA. The CDR3 runs to 12 residues. The CDR3 reads CSVADGSYEQYF.

This chain joins TRBV7-9 and TRBJ1-1. The CDR3 contains 12 residues. The germline V gene encodes CDR1 SEHNR and CDR2 FQNEAQ (reference sequence). CDR3 region: CASSLDKPEAFF.

This sequence joins TRBV7-6 and TRBJ2-7; lacking DNA, the TRBD1 call made by TCRdb goes unchecked. Germline-derived CDR1 and CDR2 are SGHVS and FNYEAQ. The CDR3 runs to 15 residues. The CDR3 spells CASSPYTSGGREQYF. Full variable domain (rest looked up from reference TRBV7-6 and TRBJ2-7): GAGVSQSPRYKVTKRGQDVALRCDPISGHVSLYWYRQALGQGPEFLTYFNYEAQQDKSGLPNDRFSAERPEGSISTLTIQRTEQRDSAMYRCASSPYTSGGREQYFGPGTRLTVT.